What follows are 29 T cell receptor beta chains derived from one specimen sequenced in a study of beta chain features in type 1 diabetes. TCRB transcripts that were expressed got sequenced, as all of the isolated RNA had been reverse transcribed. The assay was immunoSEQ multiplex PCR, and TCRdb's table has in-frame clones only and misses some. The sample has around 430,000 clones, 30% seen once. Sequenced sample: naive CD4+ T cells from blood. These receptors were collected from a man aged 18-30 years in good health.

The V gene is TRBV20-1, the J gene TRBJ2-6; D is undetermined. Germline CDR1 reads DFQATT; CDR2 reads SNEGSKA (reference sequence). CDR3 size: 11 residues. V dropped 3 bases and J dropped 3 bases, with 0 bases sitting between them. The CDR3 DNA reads TGCAGTGCTAGTGGGGCCAACGTCCTGACTTTC. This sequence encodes CSASGANVLTF.

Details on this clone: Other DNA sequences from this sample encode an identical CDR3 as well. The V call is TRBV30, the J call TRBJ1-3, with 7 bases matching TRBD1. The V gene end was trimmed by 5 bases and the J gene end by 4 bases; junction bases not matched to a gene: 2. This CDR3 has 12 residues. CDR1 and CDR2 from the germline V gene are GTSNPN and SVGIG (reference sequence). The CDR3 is CAWGQAGNTIYF. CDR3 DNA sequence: TGTGCCTGGGGACAGGCGGGAAACACCATATATTTT.

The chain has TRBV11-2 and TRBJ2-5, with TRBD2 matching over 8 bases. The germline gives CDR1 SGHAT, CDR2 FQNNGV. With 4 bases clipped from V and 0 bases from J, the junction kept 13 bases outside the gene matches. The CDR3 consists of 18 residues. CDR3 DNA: TGTGCCAGCAGCTCCTTGGGGCTAGCGGGCCTGTACCAAGAGACCCAGTACTTC. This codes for CASSSLGLAGLYQETQYF. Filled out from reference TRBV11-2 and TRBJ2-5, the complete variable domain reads EAGVAQSPRYKIIEKRQSVAFWCNPISGHATLYWYQQILGQGPKLLIQFQNNGVVDDSQLPKDRFSAERLKGVDSTLKIQPAKLEDSAVYLCASSSLGLAGLYQETQYFGPGTRLLVL.

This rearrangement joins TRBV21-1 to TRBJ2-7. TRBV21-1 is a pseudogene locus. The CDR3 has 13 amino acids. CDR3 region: CASSKVGRDEQYF. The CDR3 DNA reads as TGTGCCAGCAGCAAAGTCGGCCGCGACGAGCAGTACTTC.

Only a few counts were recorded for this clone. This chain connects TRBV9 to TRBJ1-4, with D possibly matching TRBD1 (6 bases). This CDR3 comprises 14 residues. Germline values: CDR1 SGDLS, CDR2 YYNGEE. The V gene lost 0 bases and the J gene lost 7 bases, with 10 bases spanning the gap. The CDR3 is CASSVAAGAEKLFF. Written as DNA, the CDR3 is TGTGCCAGCAGCGTAGCGGCAGGGGCTGAAAAACTGTTTTTT.

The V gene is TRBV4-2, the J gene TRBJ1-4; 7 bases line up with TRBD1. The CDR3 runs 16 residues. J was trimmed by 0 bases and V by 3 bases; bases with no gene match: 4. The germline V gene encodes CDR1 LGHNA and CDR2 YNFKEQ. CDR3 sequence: CASSHADRATNEKLFF. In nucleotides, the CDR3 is TGTGCCAGCAGCCACGCCGACAGGGCAACTAATGAAAAACTGTTTTTT.

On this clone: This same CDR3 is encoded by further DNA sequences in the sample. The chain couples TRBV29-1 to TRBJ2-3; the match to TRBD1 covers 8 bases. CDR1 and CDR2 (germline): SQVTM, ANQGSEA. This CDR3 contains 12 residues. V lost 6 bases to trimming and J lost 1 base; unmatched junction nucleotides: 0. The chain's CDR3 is CSVDRGTDTQYF. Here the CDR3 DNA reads TGCAGCGTGGACAGGGGCACAGATACGCAGTATTTT.

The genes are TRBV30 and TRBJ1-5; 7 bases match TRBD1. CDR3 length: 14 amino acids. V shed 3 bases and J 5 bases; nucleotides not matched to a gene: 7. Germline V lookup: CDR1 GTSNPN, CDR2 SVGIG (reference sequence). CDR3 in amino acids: CAWRDRTRDQPQHF. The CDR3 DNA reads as TGTGCCTGGAGGGACAGGACGAGGGATCAGCCCCAGCATTTT.

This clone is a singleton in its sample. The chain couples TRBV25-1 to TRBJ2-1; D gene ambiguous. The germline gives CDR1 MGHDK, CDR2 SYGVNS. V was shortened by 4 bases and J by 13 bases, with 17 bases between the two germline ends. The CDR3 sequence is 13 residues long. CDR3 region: CASSVWGLESQFF. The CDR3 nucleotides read TGTGCCAGCAGTGTTTGGGGTTTGGAGAGTCAGTTCTTC.

CDR3 region: CAWSRLERTGELFF. The CDR3 nucleotides read TGTGCCTGGAGTCGTCTAGAGAGGACCGGGGAGCTGTTTTTT. The chain links TRBV30 to TRBJ2-2, with D hard to call. Germline CDR1 and CDR2: GTSNPN and SVGIG (reference sequence). The CDR3 totals 14 residues. V gave up 2 bases and J gave up 5 bases, with 12 bases separating them.

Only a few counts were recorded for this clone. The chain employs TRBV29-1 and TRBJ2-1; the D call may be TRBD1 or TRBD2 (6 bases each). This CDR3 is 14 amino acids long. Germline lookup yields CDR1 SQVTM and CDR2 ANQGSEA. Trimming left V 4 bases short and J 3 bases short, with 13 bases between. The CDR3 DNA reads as TGCAGCGTTGTAGGGGGGAGCCTCTACAATGAGCAGTTCTTC. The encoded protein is CSVVGGSLYNEQFF.

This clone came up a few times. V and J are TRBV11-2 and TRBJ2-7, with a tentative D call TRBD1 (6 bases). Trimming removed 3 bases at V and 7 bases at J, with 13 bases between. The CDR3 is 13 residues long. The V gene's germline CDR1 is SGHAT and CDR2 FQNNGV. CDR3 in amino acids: CASSFTGIWEQYF. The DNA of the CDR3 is TGTGCCAGCAGCTTCACAGGGATTTGGGAGCAGTACTTC. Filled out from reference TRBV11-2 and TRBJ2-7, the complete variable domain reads EAGVAQSPRYKIIEKRQSVAFWCNPISGHATLYWYQQILGQGPKLLIQFQNNGVVDDSQLPKDRFSAERLKGVDSTLKIQPAKLEDSAVYLCASSFTGIWEQYFGPGTRLTVT.

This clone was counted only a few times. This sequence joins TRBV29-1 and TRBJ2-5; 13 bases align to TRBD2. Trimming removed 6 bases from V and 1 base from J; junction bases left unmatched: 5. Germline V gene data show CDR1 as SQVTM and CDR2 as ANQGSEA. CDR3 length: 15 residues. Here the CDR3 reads CSVGRTSGSQETQYF. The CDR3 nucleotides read TGCAGCGTCGGGCGGACTAGCGGGAGCCAAGAGACCCAGTACTTC.

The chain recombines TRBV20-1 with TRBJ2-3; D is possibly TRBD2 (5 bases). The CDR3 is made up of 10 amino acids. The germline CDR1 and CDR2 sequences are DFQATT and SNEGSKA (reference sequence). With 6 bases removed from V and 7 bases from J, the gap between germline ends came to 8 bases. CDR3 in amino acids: CSALGNTQYF. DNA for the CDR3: TGCAGTGCCCTCGGGAATACGCAGTATTTT.

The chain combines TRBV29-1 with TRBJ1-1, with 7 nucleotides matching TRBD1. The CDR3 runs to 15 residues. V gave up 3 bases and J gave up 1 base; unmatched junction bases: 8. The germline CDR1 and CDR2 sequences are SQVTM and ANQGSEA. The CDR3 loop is CSVERDRAQNTEAFF. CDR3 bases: TGCAGCGTTGAGAGAGACAGGGCCCAGAACACTGAAGCTTTCTTT.

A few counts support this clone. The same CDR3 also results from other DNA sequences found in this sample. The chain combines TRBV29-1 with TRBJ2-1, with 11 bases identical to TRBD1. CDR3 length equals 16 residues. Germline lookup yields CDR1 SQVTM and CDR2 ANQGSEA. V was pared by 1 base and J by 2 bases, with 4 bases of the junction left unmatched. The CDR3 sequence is CSVEAGTGGTYNEQFF. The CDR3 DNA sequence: TGCAGCGTTGAAGCCGGGACAGGGGGTACCTACAATGAGCAGTTCTTC.

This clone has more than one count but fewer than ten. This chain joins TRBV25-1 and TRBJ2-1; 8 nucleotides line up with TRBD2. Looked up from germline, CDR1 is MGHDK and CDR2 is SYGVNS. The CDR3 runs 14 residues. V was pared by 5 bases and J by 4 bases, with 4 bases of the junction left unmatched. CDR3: CASSRREGYNEQFF. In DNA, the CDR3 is TGTGCCAGCAGTCGTCGGGAGGGATACAATGAGCAGTTCTTC. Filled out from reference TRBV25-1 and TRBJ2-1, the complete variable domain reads EADIYQTPRYLVIGTGKKITLECSQTMGHDKMYWYQQDPGMELHLIHYSYGVNSTEKGDLSSESTVSRIRTEHFPLTLESARPSHTSQYLCASSRREGYNEQFFGPGTRLTVL.

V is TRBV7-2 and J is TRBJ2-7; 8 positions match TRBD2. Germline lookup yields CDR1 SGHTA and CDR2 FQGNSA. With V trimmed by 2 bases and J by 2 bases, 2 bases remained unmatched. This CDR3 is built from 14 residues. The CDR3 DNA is TGTGCCAGCAGCTTACCAGCGGGGGCCTACGAGCAGTACTTC. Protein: CASSLPAGAYEQYF.

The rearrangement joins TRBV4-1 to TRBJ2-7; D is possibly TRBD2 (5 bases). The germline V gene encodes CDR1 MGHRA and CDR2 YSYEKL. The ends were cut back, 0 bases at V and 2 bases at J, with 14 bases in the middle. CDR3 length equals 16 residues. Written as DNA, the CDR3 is TGCGCCAGCAGCCAAGACCGGGCAGCGGAGGCCTACGAGCAGTACTTC. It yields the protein CASSQDRAAEAYEQYF.

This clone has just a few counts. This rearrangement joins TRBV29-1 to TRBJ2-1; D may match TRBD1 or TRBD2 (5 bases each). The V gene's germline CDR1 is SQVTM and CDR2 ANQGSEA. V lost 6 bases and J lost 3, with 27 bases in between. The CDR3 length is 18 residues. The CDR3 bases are TGCAGCGTCCTTACATCCCTCACCCGGGACGGAATCTACAATGAGCAGTTCTTC. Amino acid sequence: CSVLTSLTRDGIYNEQFF.

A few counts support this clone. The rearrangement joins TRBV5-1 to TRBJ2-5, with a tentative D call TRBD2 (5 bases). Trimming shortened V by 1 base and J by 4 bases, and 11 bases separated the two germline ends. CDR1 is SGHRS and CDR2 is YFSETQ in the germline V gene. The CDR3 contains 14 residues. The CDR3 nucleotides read TGCGCCAGCAGCTTGATGCTAGCTGGAGAGACCCAGTACTTC. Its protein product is CASSLMLAGETQYF.

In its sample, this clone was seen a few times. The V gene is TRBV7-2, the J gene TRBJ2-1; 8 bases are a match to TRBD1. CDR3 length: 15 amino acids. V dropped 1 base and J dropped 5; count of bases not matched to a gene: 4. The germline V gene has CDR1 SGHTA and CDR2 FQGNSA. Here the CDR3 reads CASSLEAGGNNEQFF. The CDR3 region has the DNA TGTGCCAGCAGCTTAGAGGCAGGGGGCAACAATGAGCAGTTCTTC.

CDR3 bases: TGTGCCAGCAGCCGCGAGGCGCGGTCCTACAATGAGCAGTTCTTC. This codes for CASSREARSYNEQFF. V gene TRBV7-8 combines with J gene TRBJ2-1; D gene ambiguous. Between the trimmed V and J ends, which lost 5 bases and 1 base, there was a span of 12 bases. CDR3 length equals 15 residues. The germline gives CDR1 SGHVS, CDR2 FQNEAQ.

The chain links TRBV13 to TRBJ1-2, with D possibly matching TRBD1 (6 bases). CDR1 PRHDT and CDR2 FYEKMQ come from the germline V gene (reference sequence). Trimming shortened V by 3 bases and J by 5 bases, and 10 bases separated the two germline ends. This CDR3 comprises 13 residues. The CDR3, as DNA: TGTGCCAGCAGCTTCGGACAGTTTTATGGCTACACCTTC. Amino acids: CASSFGQFYGYTF.

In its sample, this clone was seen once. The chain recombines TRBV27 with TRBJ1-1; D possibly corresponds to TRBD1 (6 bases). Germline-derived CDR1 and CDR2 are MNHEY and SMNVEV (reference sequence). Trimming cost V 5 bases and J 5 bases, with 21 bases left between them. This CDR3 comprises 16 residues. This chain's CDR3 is CASSRSGRGVGTEAFF. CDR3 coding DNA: TGTGCCAGCAGTCGGTCAGGGAGGGGGGTTGGTACTGAAGCTTTCTTT.

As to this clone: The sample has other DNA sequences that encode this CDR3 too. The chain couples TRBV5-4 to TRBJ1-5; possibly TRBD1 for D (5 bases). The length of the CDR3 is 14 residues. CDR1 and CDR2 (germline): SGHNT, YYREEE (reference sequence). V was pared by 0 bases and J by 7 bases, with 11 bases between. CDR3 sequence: CASSLGGLGQPQHF. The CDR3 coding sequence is TGTGCCAGCAGCTTGGGGGGGTTAGGGCAGCCCCAGCATTTT.

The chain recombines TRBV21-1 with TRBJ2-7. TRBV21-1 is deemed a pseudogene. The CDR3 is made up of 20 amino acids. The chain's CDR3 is CASSPRFGQPSPGSSYEQYF. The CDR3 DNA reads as TGTGCCAGCAGCCCGAGGTTCGGGCAGCCTAGCCCAGGGAGCTCCTACGAGCAGTACTTC.

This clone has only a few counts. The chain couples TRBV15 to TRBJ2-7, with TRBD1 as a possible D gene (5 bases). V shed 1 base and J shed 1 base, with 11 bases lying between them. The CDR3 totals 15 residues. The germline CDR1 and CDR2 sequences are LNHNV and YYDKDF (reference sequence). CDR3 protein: CATSRGMGLSYEQYF. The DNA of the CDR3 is TGTGCCACCAGCAGAGGTATGGGGCTATCCTACGAGCAGTACTTC.

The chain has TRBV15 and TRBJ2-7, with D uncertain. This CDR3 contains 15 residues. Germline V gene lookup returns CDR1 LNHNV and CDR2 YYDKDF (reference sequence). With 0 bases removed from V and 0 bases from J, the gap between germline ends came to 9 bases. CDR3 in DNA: TGTGCCACCAGCAGAGATCGAACAAACTCCTACGAGCAGTACTTC. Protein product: CATSRDRTNSYEQYF.